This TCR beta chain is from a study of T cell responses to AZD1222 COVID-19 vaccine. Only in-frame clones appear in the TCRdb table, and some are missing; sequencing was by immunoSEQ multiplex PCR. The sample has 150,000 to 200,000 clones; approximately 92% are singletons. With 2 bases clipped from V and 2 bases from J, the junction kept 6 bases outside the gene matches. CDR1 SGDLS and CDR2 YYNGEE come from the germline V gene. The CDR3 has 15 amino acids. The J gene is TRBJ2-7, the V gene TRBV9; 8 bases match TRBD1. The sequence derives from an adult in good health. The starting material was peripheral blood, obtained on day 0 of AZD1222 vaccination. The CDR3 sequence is CASSVSGQGTYEQYF. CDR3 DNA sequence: TGTGCCAGCAGCGTTTCCGGACAGGGTACCTACGAGCAGTACTTC.